This record covers a single T cell receptor beta chain. No antigen is known for it. Base qualities are missing; no much larger clone stands one base away. This sample was taken from a study of early T cells in non-severe SARS-CoV-2 infection (dated by TCRdb to the early 2020s). Notes on the research overall: Because TCR sequencing relied on bulk RNA taken from unsorted whole blood, pairing of alpha and beta chains was not possible.

The study was a case-control design nested within a healthcare worker cohort in London, UK, with weekly nasopharyngeal swab PCR tests and blood sampling. Healthcare workers were enrolled in the week of the UK lockdown, from 23 to 31 March 2020, and were followed every week for up to roughly 15 weeks. V drops 3 bases and J drops 5 bases, leaving 10 bases in between. The CDR1 and CDR2 encoded by the germline V gene (reference sequence) are DFQATT and SNEGSKA. The cysteine opens and the phenylalanine closes a CDR3 of 13 amino acids. Only the CDR3 DNA stays, 39 bases, in frame from base 1. Study-level results and caveats: VDJdb matching was skewed toward anti-spike CD8 responses, so virus-specific expansions were likely underestimated and private and CD4 specificities were missed.

The library was produced with 5' RACE. For sequencing, a NextSeq 500 was employed. Unique molecular identifiers were attached to individual cDNA molecules in the TCR library protocol so that sequencing error and PCR bias could be corrected. Both TCR alpha and beta chains were sequenced, and tight co-correlation was observed between alpha and beta sequence abundances in each sample. From the authors' description of their analysis: V gene, J gene and CDR3 annotation of TCR sequences was performed with Decombinator V4. TCRs were defined as expanded if a significant change between any two time points was detected under a Poisson model with p below 0.0001. TCR abundances were normalised to the total number of TCRs sequenced in each sample and reported as counts per million. TRAV1-2 paired with TRAJ12, TRAJ20 or TRAJ33 defined MAIT TCRs, while TRAV10 paired with TRAJ18 defined iNKT TCRs. VDJdb, accessed on 1 November 2021, was searched for TCRs annotated for CMV, EBV and SARS-CoV-2, and TCRs annotated for more than one antigen were excluded. In-frame beta chains were kept once TCRdb had trimmed the public reads at Q25 with fastp and called clones with MiXCR. CDR3 protein sequences are deduplicated, and each keeps its most common genes and DNA. TCRdb, not the authors, supplied the V and J calls. This sample lists about 69,000 distinct CDR3 sequences; about an eighth were detected once. The ten largest make up 11% to 15% of the sample.

The sequenced sample consisted of whole blood. The sequence derives from an adult who was a healthcare worker with PCR-confirmed SARS-CoV-2 infection or an uninfected control (not recorded which). The sequence joins TRBV20-1 to TRBJ2-2; the D gene could be either TRBD1 or TRBD2, each agreeing at 5 bases. The DNA sequence is TGCAGTGCTAGCCGGGACCTTACCGGGGAGCTGTTTTTT. Protein translation: CSASRDLTGELFF.